This TCR beta chain originates from a study of cytomegalovirus exposure and HLA in healthy donors. The PCR ran on 60 Vbeta and 13 Jbeta primers. Method: immunoSEQ multiplex PCR; TCRdb's copy keeps in-frame clones and lacks some. Of roughly 170,000 clones detected, roughly 80% appear once; the ten largest clones hold about 0.8%. From germline, CDR1 is MDHEN and CDR2 SYDVKM. V was clipped by 0 bases and J by 0 bases, with 8 bases between them. The CDR3 spans 16 residues. This TCR derives from a woman between 18 and 29 years old in good health and CMV-seronegative. The sequenced sample consisted of PBMCs. The chain carries TRBV28 and TRBJ2-2, with a possible D match to TRBD1 (6 bases). The CDR3 sequence is CASSLWGTSNTGELFF. The CDR3 bases are TGTGCCAGCAGTTTATGGGGGACATCGAACACCGGGGAGCTGTTTTTT.